What follows is one TCR beta chain and its context. The data were obtained in a study of blood T cell repertoires in COVID-19. Trimming took 3 bases from V and 5 from J, leaving 10 bases between them. Germline loops: CDR1 SGHTA, CDR2 FQGNSA. The CDR3 has 13 residues. Original analysis: It was from reference gene primer amplification that nucleated cell counts were estimated. Using immunoSEQ multiplex PCR, the repertoire was profiled, and TCRdb retains in-frame clones only, with some absent. V and J calls and clone size are copied from that table; D and trimming were computed from the DNA. The top ten clones hold 10% to 15% of a sample with 110,000 or so clones, 85% of them seen once.

The sample consisted of peripheral blood. The chain links TRBV7-2 to TRBJ1-1, with D unresolved. This receptor was obtained from a human donor in a cohort sampled during active COVID-19. In DNA, the CDR3 is TGTGCCAGCAGCTTCACGGGTTGGACTGAAGCTTTCTTT. This codes for CASSFTGWTEAFF.